This TCR beta chain is from a study of cytomegalovirus exposure and HLA in healthy donors. Whole-study results and caveats: In a later analysis, compared with equally common non-associated chains, HLA-associated beta chains were more expanded.

Note on this clone: The antigen remains undetermined.

Germline V gene sequence: CDR1 SGHVS, CDR2 FQNEAQ. V shed 5 bases and J 1 base; nucleotides not matched to a gene: 2. The CDR3 is 14 residues long. Researchers ran the PCR with 60 Vbeta and 13 Jbeta primers. Method: immunoSEQ multiplex PCR; TCRdb's copy keeps in-frame clones and lacks some. Of about 130,000 clones in the sample, around 81% are singletons; the top ten hold about 1.8%. The sample consisted of PBMCs. The gene calls are TRBV7-8 and TRBJ2-7; TRBD1 matches 10 bases. The TCR originated in a woman aged 50 to 60 in good health and CMV-seronegative. This chain's CDR3 is CASSRQGASYEQYV. The DNA of the CDR3 is TGTGCCAGCAGCAGACAGGGGGCGTCCTACGAGCAGTACGTC.